A single sample is the source of the 15 T cell receptor beta chains below, sequenced in a study of T cell responses to AZD1222 COVID-19 vaccine. Profiling relied on immunoSEQ multiplex PCR, and the TCRdb table lists in-frame clones only, not all of them. The profile shows 130,000 to 150,000 clones, under 95% of them singletons. This specimen was peripheral blood, taken on day 0 of AZD1222 vaccination. These TCRs come from an adult in good health.

The rearrangement links TRBV5-1 to TRBJ2-3; no clear D gene. This CDR3 has 15 amino acids. Trimming removed 4 bases at V and 3 bases at J, with 15 bases between. CDR1 and CDR2 (germline): SGHRS, YFSETQ. The CDR3 sequence is CASSVRQTSTDTQYF. The CDR3 coding sequence is TGCGCCAGCAGCGTAAGACAAACAAGTACAGATACGCAGTATTTT.

The V and J genes are TRBV6-5 and TRBJ1-2, with a possible D match to TRBD1 (5 bases). The germline gives CDR1 MNHEY, CDR2 SVGAGI. V lost 2 bases and J lost 1, with 8 bases in between. The CDR3 totals 14 residues. The CDR3 reads CASSYLGHNYGYTF. CDR3 nucleotide sequence: TGTGCCAGCAGTTACCTCGGACATAACTATGGCTACACCTTC.

This sequence joins TRBV5-1 and TRBJ1-1, with D tentatively TRBD1 (5 bases). Trimming took off 0 bases at V and 5 bases at J, with 20 bases between the two ends. Germline V gene sequence: CDR1 SGHRS, CDR2 YFSETQ. The CDR3 is 17 amino acids. DNA for the CDR3: TGCGCCAGCAGCTTGGTCGGCACCGGGGCGTATGGGACTGAAGCTTTCTTT. Translation gives CASSLVGTGAYGTEAFF.

The chain couples TRBV15 to TRBJ1-6, with a weak D call TRBD1 (5 bases). With 1 base removed from V and 5 bases from J, the gap between germline ends came to 9 bases. CDR1 and CDR2 from the germline V gene are LNHNV and YYDKDF (reference sequence). CDR3 size: 15 residues. The DNA for the CDR3 is TGTGCCACCAGCAGAGTTGTGGGGGATAATTCACCCCTCCACTTT. This codes for CATSRVVGDNSPLHF.

The chain is built from TRBV5-1 and TRBJ1-1; the D gene is possibly TRBD1 (6 bases). The germline gives CDR1 SGHRS, CDR2 YFSETQ. V lost 5 bases, J lost 5 bases, and 10 bases lay in between. This CDR3 has 12 amino acids. This CDR3 reads CASRFQGTEAFF. The CDR3 nucleotides are TGCGCCAGCAGATTTCAGGGGACTGAAGCTTTCTTT.

V usage is TRBV5-1 and J usage is TRBJ1-2, with a weak D call TRBD1 (6 bases). The CDR3 consists of 15 residues. CDR1 is SGHRS, CDR2 YFSETQ, per germline. V lost 1 base and J 3 bases, leaving 13 bases between the germline ends. CDR3 coding DNA: TGCGCCAGCAGCTTGATGGGGGGGCGCGACTATGGCTACACCTTC. Its protein product is CASSLMGGRDYGYTF.

The chain is built from TRBV11-2 and TRBJ1-2; tentatively, D is TRBD1 (5 bases). The CDR3 totals 14 residues. Germline V gene sequence: CDR1 SGHAT, CDR2 FQNNGV. With 1 base removed from V and 8 bases from J, the gap between germline ends came to 14 bases. The CDR3 DNA reads TGTGCCAGCAGCTTAGGTTTTGGGGGATACGGCTACACCTTC. This gives the protein CASSLGFGGYGYTF.

This CDR3 reads CASSPRGYYGYTF. CDR3 in DNA: TGTGCCAGCTCACCAAGAGGGTACTATGGCTACACCTTC. The chain employs TRBV18 and TRBJ1-2; no firm D call. Trimming removed 2 bases at V and 3 bases at J, with 7 bases between. This CDR3 spans 13 amino acids. Germline values: CDR1 KGHSH, CDR2 LQKENI. The full variable domain, completed using reference TRBV18 and TRBJ1-2, is NAGVMQNPRHLVRRRGQEARLRCSPMKGHSHVYWYRQLPEEGLKFMVYLQKENIIDESGMPKERFSAEFPKEGPSILRIQQVVRGDSAAYFCASSPRGYYGYTFGSGTRLTVV.

This rearrangement joins TRBV5-6 to TRBJ2-7; the D gene could be TRBD1 or TRBD2 (5 bases each). CDR3 length equals 14 residues. The ends were cut back, 2 bases at V and 2 bases at J, with 11 bases in the middle. The germline V gene has CDR1 SGHDT and CDR2 YYEEEE. CDR3 sequence (DNA): TGTGCCAGCAGCTTTATTCGGGGCCCCTACGAGCAGTACTTC. Translated: CASSFIRGPYEQYF. Complete variable domain (other parts from reference TRBV5-6 and TRBJ2-7): DAGVTQSPTHLIKTRGQQVTLRCSPKSGHDTVSWYQQALGQGPQFIFQYYEEEERQRGNFPDRFSGHQFPNYSSELNVNALLLGDSALYLCASSFIRGPYEQYFGPGTRLTVT.

The chain couples TRBV7-9 to TRBJ1-3, with 7 positions matching TRBD1. In germline, CDR1 is SEHNR, CDR2 FQNEAQ (reference sequence). V trimming: 5 bases; J trimming: 0 bases; junction bases outside the gene matches: 4. This CDR3 has 15 amino acids. The CDR3 DNA sequence: TGTGCCAGCAGCGTCAGGGACAGCTCTGGAAACACCATATATTTT. Translating gives CASSVRDSSGNTIYF.

The chain combines TRBV30 with TRBJ2-7, with D unclear. The CDR3 sequence is 11 residues long. Trimming removed 3 bases at V and 4 bases at J, with 7 bases between. Germline values: CDR1 GTSNPN, CDR2 SVGIG (reference sequence). The DNA of the CDR3 is TGTGCCTGGAGGGCCCAGTACGAGCAGTACTTC. This encodes CAWRAQYEQYF.

The chain joins TRBV3-1 (or the pseudogene TRBV3-2) to TRBJ1-2; D is unclear. Germline V gives CDR1 LGHDT, CDR2 YNNKEL (reference sequence). V lost 1 base and J 6 bases, leaving 12 bases between the germline ends. This CDR3 contains 14 residues. CDR3 sequence (DNA): TGTGCCAGCAGCCAAGGAGAGGGTATCCATGGCTACACCTTC. Its protein is CASSQGEGIHGYTF.

The gene calls are TRBV29-1 and TRBJ2-1, with D uncertain. V was shortened by 4 bases and J by 4 bases, with 11 bases between the two germline ends. Per the germline V gene, CDR1 is SQVTM and CDR2 is ANQGSEA. The CDR3 covers 13 residues. CDR3 bases: TGCAGCGTTGGGCCCGACGGATACAATGAGCAGTTCTTC. It yields the protein CSVGPDGYNEQFF.

This clone was seen once. V is TRBV6-5 and J is TRBJ1-1, with 10 bases matching TRBD1. Germline V gene lookup returns CDR1 MNHEY and CDR2 SVGAGI. V was clipped by 2 bases and J by 3 bases; unmatched bases: 0. The CDR3 has 14 amino acids. The CDR3 sequence: CASSYDRGHTEAFF. DNA for the CDR3: TGTGCCAGCAGTTACGACAGGGGGCACACTGAAGCTTTCTTT.

This chain joins TRBV11-2 and TRBJ2-2, with D hard to call. There are 12 residues in the CDR3. V lost 2 bases, J lost 9 bases, and 7 bases lay in between. The germline CDR1 and CDR2 sequences are SGHAT and FQNNGV. CDR3 coding DNA: TGTGCCAGCAGCTTAACCGCGCGGGAGCTGTTTTTT. It is translated as CASSLTARELFF.